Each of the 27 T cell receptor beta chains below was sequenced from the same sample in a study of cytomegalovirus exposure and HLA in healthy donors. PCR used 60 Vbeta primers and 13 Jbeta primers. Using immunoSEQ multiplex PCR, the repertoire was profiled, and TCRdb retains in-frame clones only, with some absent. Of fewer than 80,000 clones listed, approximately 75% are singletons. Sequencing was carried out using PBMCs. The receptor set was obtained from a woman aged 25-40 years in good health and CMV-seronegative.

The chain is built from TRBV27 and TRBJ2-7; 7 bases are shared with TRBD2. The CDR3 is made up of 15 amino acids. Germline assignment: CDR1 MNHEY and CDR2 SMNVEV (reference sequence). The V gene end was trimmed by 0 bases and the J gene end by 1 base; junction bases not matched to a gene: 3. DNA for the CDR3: TGTGCCAGCAGTTTATCGGGGGGGGGATCCTACGAGCAGTACGTC. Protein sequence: CASSLSGGGSYEQYV.

In DNA form, the CDR3 reads TGCGCCAGCAGTGTGGGAGGGATGGCAGATACGCAGTATTTT. Amino acid sequence: CASSVGGMADTQYF. The chain joins TRBV10-2 to TRBJ2-3, with 7 bases aligning to TRBD2. The CDR3 extends over 14 amino acids. V was clipped by 4 bases and J by 4 bases; unmatched bases: 5. From germline, CDR1 is WSHSY and CDR2 SAAADI.

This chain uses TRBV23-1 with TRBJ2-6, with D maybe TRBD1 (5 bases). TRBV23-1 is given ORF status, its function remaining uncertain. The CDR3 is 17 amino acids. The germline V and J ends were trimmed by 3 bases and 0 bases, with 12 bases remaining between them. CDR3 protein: CASSHGHPISGANVLTF. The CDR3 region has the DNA TGCGCCAGCAGTCACGGACACCCGATCTCTGGGGCCAACGTCCTGACTTTC.

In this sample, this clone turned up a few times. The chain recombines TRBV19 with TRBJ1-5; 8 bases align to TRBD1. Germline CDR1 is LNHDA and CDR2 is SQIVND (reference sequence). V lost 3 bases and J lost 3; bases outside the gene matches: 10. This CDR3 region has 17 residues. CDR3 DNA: TGTGCCAGTAGTATGGGGCGACAGGGGACCCTCAATCAGCCCCAGCATTTT. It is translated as CASSMGRQGTLNQPQHF.

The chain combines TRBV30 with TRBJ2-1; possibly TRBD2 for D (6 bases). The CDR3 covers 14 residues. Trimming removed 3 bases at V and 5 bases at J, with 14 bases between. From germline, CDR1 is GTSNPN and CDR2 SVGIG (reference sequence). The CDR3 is CAWSPPGVDNEQFF. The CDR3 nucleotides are TGTGCCTGGAGCCCCCCGGGAGTGGACAATGAGCAGTTCTTC.

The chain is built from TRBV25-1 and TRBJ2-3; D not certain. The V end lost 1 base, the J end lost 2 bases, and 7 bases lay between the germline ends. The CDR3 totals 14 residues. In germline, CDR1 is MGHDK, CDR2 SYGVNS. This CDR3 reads CASSESYYTDTQYF. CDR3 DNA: TGTGCCAGCAGTGAATCCTATTACACAGATACGCAGTATTTT.

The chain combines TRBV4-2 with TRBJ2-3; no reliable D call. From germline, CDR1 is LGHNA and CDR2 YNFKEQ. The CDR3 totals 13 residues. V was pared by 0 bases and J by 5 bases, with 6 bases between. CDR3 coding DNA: TGTGCCAGCAGCCAAGAATCTGTAGATACGCAGTATTTT. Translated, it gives CASSQESVDTQYF.

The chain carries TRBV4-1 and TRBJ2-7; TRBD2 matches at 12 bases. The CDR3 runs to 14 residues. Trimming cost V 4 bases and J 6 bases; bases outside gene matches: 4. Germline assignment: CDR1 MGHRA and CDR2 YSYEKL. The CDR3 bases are TGCGCCAGCAGCCCCACTAGCGGGAGGATCGAGCAGTACTTC. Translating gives CASSPTSGRIEQYF.

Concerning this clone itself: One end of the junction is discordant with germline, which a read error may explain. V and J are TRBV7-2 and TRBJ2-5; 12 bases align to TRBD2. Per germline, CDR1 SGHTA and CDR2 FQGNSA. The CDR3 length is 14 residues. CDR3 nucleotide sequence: TGTGCCAGCAGCCTAGCGGGAGGGAGAGAGACCCAGTACTTC. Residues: CASSLAGGRETQYF.

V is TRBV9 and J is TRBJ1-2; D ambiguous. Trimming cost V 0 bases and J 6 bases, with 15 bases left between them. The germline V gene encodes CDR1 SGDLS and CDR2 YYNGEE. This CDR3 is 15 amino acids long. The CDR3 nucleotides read TGTGCCAGCAGCGTAGATAACCTCTCGCCGGATGGCTACACCTTC. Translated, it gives CASSVDNLSPDGYTF.

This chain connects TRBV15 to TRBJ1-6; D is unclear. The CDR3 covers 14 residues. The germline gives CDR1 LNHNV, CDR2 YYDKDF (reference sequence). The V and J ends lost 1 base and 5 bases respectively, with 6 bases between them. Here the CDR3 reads CATSRAGNNSPLHF. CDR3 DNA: TGTGCCACCAGCAGAGCGGGTAATAATTCACCCCTCCACTTT.

Written as DNA, the CDR3 is TGCGCCAGCAGCCAAGTATTAGCGGGAGACCTCAATGAGCAGTTCTTC. Translated, it gives CASSQVLAGDLNEQFF. This chain connects TRBV4-3 to TRBJ2-1, with 9 bases aligning to TRBD2. The J segment lost 6 bases and the V segment lost 1 base, leaving 7 bases of the junction unmatched. The CDR3 loop spans 16 amino acids. CDR1 LGHNA and CDR2 YSLEER come from the germline V gene.

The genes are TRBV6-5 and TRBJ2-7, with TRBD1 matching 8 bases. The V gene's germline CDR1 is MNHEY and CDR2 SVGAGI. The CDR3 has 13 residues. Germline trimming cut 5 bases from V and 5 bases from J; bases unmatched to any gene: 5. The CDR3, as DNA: TGTGCCAGCAGTCGGACAGGGTTGGACGAGCAGTACTTC. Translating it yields CASSRTGLDEQYF.

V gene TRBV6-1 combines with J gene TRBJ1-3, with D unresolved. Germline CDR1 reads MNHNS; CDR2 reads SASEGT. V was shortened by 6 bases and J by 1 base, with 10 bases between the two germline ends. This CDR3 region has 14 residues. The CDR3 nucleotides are TGTGCCAGCAGACGGCCACTATCTGGAAACACCATATATTTT. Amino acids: CASRRPLSGNTIYF.

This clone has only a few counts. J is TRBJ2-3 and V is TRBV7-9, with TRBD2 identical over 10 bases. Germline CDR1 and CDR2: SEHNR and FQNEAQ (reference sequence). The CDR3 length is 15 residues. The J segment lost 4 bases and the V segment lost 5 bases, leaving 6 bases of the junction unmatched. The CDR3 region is CASSRAAGGPDTQYF. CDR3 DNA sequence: TGTGCCAGCAGCCGGGCAGCGGGGGGGCCAGATACGCAGTATTTT.

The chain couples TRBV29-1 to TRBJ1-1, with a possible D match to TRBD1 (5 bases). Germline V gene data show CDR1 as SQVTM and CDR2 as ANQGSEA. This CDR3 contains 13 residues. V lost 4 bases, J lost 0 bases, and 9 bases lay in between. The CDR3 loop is CSVVRQMNTEAFF. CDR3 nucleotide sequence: TGCAGCGTTGTTAGACAGATGAACACTGAAGCTTTCTTT.

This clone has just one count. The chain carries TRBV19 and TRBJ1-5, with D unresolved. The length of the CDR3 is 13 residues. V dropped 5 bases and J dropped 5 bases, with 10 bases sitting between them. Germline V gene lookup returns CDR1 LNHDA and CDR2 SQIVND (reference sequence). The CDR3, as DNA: TGTGCCAGTAGTGCTAGCATCGATCAGCCCCAGCATTTT. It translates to CASSASIDQPQHF.

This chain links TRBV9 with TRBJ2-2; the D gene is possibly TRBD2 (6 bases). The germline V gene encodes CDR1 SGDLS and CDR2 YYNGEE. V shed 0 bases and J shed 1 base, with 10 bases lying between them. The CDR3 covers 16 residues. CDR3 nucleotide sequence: TGTGCCAGCAGCGTAGAGGTAGCGGAGAACACCGGGGAGCTGTTTTTT. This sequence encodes CASSVEVAENTGELFF.

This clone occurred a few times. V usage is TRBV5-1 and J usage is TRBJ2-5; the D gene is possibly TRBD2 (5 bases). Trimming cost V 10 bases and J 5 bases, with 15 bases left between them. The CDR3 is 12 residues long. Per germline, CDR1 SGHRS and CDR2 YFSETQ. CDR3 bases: TGCGCCGCCGGGGATTCCCCGGAGACCCAGTACTTC. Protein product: CAAGDSPETQYF.

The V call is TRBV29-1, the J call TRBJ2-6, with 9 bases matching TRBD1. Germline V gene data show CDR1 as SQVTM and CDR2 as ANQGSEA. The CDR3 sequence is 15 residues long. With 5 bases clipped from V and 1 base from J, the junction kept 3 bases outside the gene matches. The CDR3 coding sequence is TGCAGCGTTACCGGGACAGGGTCTGGGGCCAACGTCCTGACTTTC. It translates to CSVTGTGSGANVLTF.

The CDR3 here is CASSPQGARHNEQYF. In nucleotides, the CDR3 is TGCGCCAGCAGTCCACAGGGGGCTCGTCATAACGAGCAGTACTTC. The genes are TRBV23-1 and TRBJ2-7, with 9 nucleotides matching TRBD1. TRBV23-1 falls under the ORF class, with uncertain function. There are 15 residues in the CDR3. V shed 4 bases, J shed 5 bases, and the junction held 9 bases outside the gene matches.

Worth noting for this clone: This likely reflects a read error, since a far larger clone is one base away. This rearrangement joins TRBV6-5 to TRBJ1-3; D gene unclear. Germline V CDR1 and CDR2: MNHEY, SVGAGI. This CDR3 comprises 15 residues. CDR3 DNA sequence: TGTGCCGGCAGTTACATCGGGAGCTCTGGAAACACCATATATTTT. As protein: CAGSYIGSSGNTIYF.

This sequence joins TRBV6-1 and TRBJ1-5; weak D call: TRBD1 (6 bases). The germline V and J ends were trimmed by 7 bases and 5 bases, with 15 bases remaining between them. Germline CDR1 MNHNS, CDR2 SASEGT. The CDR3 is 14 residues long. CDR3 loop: CASTKVEGDQPQHF. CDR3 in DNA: TGTGCCAGCACAAAAGTAGAGGGGGATCAGCCCCAGCATTTT.

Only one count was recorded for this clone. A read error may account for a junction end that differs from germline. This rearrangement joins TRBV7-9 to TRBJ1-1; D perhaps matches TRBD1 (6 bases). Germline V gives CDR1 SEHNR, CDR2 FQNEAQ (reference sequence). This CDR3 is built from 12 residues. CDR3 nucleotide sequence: TGTTCCAGCAGCCTAGAGGGGGTGCGAGCTTTCTTT. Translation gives CSSSLEGVRAFF.

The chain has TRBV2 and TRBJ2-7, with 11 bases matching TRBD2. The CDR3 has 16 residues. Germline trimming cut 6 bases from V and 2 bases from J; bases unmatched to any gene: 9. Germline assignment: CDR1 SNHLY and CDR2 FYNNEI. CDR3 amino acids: CASRDPGLAVPYEQYF. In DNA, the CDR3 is TGTGCCAGCAGGGATCCGGGACTAGCGGTCCCCTACGAGCAGTACTTC. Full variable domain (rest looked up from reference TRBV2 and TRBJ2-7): EPEVTQTPSHQVTQMGQEVILRCVPISNHLYFYWYRQILGQKVEFLVSFYNNEISEKSEIFDDQFSVERPDGSNFTLKIRSTKLEDSAMYFCASRDPGLAVPYEQYFGPGTRLTVT.

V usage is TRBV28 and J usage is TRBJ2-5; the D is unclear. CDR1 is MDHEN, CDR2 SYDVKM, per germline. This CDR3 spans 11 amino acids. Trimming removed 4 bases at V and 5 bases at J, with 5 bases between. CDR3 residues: CASSSRETQYF. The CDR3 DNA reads TGTGCCAGCAGTTCTCGGGAGACCCAGTACTTC.

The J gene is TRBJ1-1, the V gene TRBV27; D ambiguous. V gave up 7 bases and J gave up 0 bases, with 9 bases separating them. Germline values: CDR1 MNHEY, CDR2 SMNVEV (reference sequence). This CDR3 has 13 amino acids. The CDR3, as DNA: TGTGCCAGCACCTTCGGGATGAACACTGAAGCTTTCTTT. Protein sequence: CASTFGMNTEAFF.